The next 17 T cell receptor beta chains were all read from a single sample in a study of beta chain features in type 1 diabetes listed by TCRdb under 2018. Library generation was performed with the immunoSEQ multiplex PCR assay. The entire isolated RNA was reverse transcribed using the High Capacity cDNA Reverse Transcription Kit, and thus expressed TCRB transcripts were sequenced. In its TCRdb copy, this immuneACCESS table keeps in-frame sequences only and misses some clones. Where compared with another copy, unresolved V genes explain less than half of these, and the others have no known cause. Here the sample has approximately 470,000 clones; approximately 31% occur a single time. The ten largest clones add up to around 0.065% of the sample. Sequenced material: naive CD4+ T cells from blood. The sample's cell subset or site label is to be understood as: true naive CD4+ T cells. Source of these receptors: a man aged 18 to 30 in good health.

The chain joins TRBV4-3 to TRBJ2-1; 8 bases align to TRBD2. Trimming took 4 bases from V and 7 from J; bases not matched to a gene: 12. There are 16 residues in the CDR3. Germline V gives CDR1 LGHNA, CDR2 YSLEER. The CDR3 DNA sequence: TGCGCCAGCAGCCTCCGGGGGGGAGTCGCGCTAAATGAGCAGTTCTTC. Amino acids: CASSLRGGVALNEQFF.

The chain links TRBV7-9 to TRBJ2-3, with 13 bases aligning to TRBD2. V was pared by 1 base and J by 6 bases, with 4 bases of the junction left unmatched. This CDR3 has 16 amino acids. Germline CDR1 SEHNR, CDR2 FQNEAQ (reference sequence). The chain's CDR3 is CASSLEGTSGTDTQYF. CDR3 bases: TGTGCCAGCAGCTTAGAAGGGACTAGCGGGACCGATACGCAGTATTTT.

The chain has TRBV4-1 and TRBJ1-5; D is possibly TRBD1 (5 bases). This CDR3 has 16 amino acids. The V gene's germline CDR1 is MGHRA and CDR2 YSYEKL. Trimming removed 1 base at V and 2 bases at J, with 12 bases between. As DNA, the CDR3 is TGCGCCAGCAGCCAAGGACGGGACGGGGGCAATCAGCCCCAGCATTTT. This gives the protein CASSQGRDGGNQPQHF.

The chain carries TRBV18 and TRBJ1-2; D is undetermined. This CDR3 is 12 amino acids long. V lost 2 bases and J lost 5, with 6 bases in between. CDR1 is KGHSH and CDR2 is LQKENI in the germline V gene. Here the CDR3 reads CASSPLDYGYTF. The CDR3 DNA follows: TGTGCCAGCTCACCATTGGATTATGGCTACACCTTC.

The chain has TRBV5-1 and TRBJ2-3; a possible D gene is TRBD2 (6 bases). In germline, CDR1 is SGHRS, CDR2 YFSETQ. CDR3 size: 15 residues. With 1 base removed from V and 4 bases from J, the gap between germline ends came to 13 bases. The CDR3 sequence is CASSLLGRSPDTQYF. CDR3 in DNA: TGCGCCAGCAGCTTGCTTGGGAGGAGCCCAGATACGCAGTATTTT. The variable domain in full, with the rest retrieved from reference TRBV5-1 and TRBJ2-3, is KAGVTQTPRYLIKTRGQQVTLSCSPISGHRSVSWYQQTPGQGLQFLFEYFSETQRNKGNFPGRFSGRQFSNSRSEMNVSTLELGDSALYLCASSLLGRSPDTQYFGPGTRLTVL.

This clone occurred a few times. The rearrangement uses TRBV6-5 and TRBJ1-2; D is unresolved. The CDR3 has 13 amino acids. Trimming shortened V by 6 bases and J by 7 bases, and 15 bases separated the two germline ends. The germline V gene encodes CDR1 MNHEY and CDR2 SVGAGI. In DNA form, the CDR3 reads TGTGCCAGCAGAACCGGAGGGTTCGCTGGCTACACCTTC. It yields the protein CASRTGGFAGYTF.

The CDR3 reads CASSQVGDRSHEQYF. CDR3 coding DNA: TGTGCCAGCAGCCAAGTAGGAGACAGGAGCCACGAGCAGTACTTC. This chain uses TRBV4-2 with TRBJ2-7; possibly TRBD1 for D (6 bases). CDR1 and CDR2 (germline): LGHNA, YNFKEQ. This CDR3 has 15 amino acids. V was clipped by 1 base and J by 5 bases, with 15 bases between them.

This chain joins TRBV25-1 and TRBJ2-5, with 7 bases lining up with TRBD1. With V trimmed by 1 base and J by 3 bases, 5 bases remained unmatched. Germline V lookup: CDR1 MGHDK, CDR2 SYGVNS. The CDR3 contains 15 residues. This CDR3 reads CASSEWQTGKETQYF. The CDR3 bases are TGTGCCAGCAGTGAATGGCAGACAGGGAAAGAGACCCAGTACTTC.

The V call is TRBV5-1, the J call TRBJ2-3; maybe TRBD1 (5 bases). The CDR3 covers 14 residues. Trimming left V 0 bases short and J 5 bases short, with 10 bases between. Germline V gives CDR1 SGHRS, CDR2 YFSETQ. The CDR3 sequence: CASSLGGLVDTQYF. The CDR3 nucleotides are TGCGCCAGCAGCTTGGGGGGCCTCGTAGATACGCAGTATTTT.

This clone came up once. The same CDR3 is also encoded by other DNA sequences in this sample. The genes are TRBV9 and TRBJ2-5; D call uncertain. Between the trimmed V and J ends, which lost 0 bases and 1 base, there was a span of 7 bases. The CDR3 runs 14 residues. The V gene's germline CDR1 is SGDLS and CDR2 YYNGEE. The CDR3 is CASSVGQFQETQYF. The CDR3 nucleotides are TGTGCCAGCAGCGTAGGTCAATTCCAAGAGACCCAGTACTTC. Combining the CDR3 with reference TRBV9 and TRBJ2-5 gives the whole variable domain DSGVTQTPKHLITATGQRVTLRCSPRSGDLSVYWYQQSLDQGLQFLIQYYNGEERAKGNILERFSAQQFPDLHSELNLSSLELGDSALYFCASSVGQFQETQYFGPGTRLLVL.

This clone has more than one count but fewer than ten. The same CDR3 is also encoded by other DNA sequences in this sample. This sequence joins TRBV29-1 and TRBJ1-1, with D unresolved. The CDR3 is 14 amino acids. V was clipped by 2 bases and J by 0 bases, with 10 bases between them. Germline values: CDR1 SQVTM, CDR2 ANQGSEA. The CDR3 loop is CSVERGGVNTEAFF. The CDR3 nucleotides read TGCAGCGTTGAACGGGGAGGCGTGAACACTGAAGCTTTCTTT.

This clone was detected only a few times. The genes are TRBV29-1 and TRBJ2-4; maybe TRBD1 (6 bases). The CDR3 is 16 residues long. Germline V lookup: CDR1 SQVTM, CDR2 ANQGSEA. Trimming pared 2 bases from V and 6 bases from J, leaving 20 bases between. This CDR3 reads CSVEPLGARAGNIQYF. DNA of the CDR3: TGCAGCGTTGAACCCCTGGGGGCGCGGGCAGGAAACATTCAGTACTTC. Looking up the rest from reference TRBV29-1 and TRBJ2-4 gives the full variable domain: SAVISQKPSRDICQRGTSLTIQCQVDSQVTMMFWYRQQPGQSLTLIATANQGSEATYESGFVIDKFPISRPNLTFSTLTVSNMSPEDSSIYLCSVEPLGARAGNIQYFGAGTRLSVL.

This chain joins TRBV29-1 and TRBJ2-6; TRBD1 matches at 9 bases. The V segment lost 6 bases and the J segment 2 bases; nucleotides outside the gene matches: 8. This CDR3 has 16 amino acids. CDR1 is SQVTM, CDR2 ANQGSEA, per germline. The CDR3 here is CSVSTGGTAGANVLTF. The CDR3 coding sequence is TGCAGCGTGTCGACAGGGGGTACGGCTGGGGCCAACGTCCTGACTTTC.

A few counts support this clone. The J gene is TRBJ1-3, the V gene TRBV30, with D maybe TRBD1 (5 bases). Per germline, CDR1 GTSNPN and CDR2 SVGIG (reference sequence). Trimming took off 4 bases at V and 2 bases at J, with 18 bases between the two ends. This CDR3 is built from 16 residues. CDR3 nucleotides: TGTGCCTGGACCCTCGAGAGGGGACGGGCTGGAAACACCATATATTTT. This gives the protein CAWTLERGRAGNTIYF.

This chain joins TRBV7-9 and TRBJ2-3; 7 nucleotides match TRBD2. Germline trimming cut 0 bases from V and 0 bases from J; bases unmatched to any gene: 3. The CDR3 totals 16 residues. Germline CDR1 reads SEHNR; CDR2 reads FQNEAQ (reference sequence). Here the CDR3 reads CASSLAPAGSTDTQYF. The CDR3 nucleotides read TGTGCCAGCAGCTTAGCCCCAGCGGGAAGCACAGATACGCAGTATTTT.

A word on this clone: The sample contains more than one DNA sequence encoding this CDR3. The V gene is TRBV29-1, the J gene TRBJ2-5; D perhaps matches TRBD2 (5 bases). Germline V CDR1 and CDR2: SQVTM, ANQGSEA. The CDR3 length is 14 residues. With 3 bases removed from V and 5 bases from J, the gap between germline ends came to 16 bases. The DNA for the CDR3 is TGCAGCGTTGAGGGAGTCGTCTTGGGGGAGACCCAGTACTTC. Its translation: CSVEGVVLGETQYF. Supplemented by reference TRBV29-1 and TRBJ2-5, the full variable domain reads SAVISQKPSRDICQRGTSLTIQCQVDSQVTMMFWYRQQPGQSLTLIATANQGSEATYESGFVIDKFPISRPNLTFSTLTVSNMSPEDSSIYLCSVEGVVLGETQYFGPGTRLLVL.

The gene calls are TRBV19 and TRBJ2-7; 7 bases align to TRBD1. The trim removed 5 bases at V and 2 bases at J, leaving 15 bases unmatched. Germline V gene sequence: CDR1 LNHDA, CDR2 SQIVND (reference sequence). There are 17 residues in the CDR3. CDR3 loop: CASSPSIFRDRAYEQYF. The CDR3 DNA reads TGTGCCAGTAGTCCTTCTATTTTTCGGGACAGAGCCTACGAGCAGTACTTC. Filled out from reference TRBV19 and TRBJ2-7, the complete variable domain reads DGGITQSPKYLFRKEGQNVTLSCEQNLNHDAMYWYRQDPGQGLRLIYYSQIVNDFQKGDIAEGYSVSREKKESFPLTVTSAQKNPTAFYLCASSPSIFRDRAYEQYFGPGTRLTVT.